This T cell receptor (beta chain) came from a study of blood T cell repertoires in COVID-19. Study details: Italy, Spain and the United States were the sources of the convalescent and acute COVID-19 samples. In each case, the material was cDNA or gDNA derived from T cells, B-cell-depleted T cells, or PBMCs.

CDR1 and CDR2 (germline): SQVTM, ANQGSEA. This CDR3 has 13 amino acids. After removal of 4 bases from V and 5 bases from J, the junction contained 4 bases not matched to a gene. As processed by the authors: Nucleated cell number was recorded as an estimate derived from reference gene primer amplification. Assay: immunoSEQ multiplex PCR; the TCRdb copy retains only in-frame clones and omits some. V and J calls and clone size follow that table, whereas D and trimming were derived from the DNA. The table has around 72,000 clones, 88% seen once; the top ten hold more than 25%. The rearrangement joins TRBV29-1 to TRBJ2-2; 7 bases agree with TRBD1. This TCR derives from a man in his fifties with acute or convalescent COVID-19. Sequencing was done on a sample of peripheral blood. CDR3 sequence: CSVAKGATGELFF. The CDR3 DNA is TGCAGCGTTGCGAAGGGGGCGACCGGGGAGCTGTTTTTT.